This section outlines one T cell receptor (beta chain) sequence together with its context. From germline, CDR1 is SGHTA and CDR2 FQGNSA. The junction had 7 bases not matched to a gene; V was cut back by 6 bases and J by 4 bases. The CDR3 extends over 14 amino acids. Repertoires were generated with immunoSEQ multiplex PCR, while TCRdb's copy carries only in-frame clones and drops some. The table lists roughly 180,000 clones, roughly 80% of them singletons, with roughly 7.1% in the top ten. The sample originates from a study of blood T cell repertoires in COVID-19. Study summary: From T cells, B-cell-depleted T cells, or PBMCs came the material, which was cDNA or gDNA.

The sample was peripheral blood. The chain has TRBV7-2 and TRBJ2-7; TRBD2 matches 9 bases. The receptor comes from a human donor in a cohort sampled during active COVID-19. In DNA, the CDR3 is TGTGCCAGCAGTTATCTAGCGGGAATTTACGAGCAGTACTTC. Its protein product is CASSYLAGIYEQYF.